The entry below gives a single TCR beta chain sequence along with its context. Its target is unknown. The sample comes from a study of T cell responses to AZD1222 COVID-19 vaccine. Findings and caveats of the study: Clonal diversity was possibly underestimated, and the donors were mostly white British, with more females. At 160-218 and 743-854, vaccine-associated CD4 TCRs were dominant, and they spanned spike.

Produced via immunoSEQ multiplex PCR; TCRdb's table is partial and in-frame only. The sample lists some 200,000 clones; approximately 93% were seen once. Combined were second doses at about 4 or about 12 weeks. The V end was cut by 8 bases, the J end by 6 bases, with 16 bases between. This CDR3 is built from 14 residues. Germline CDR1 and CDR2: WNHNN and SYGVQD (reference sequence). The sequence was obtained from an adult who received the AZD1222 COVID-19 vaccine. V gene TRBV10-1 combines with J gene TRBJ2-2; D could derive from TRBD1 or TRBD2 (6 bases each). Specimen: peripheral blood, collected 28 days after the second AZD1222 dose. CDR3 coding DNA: TGCGCCAGCGCCCGGGGGCCGAAGGCCGGGGAGCTGTTTTTT. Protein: CASARGPKAGELFF.